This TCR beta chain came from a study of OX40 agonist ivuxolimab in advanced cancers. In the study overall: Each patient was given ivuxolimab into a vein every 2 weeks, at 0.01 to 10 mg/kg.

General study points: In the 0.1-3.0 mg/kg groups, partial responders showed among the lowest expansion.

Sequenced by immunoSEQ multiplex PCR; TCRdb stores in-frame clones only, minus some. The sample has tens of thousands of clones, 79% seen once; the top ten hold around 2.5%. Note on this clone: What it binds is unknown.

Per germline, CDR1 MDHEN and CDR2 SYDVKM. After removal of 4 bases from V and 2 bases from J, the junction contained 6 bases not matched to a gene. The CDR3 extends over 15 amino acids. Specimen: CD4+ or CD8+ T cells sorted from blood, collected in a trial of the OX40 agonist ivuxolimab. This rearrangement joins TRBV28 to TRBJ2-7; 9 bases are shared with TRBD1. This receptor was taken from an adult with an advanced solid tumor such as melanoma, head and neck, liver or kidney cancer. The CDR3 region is CASSSFGTGTYEQYF. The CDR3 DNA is TGTGCCAGCAGTTCCTTCGGGACAGGGACCTACGAGCAGTACTTC.